This is a list of T cell receptor beta chains from one sample in a study of shared clonotypes between healthy human individuals. Produced via immunoSEQ multiplex PCR; TCRdb's table is partial and in-frame only. The sample lists millions of clones; over 85% were seen once. Sequenced sample: naive CD4+ T cells sorted from blood. These receptors all come from a man younger than 35 in good health. The CDR3 runs from the conserved cysteine through the conserved F or W. Each record gives: J gene, D gene, V gene, clone size, CDR3 DNA, CDR3 protein. A D gene is named only where the DNA matches it firmly. Not all rows give a size; the values are once, few, many and, for expanded clones, a class.

J: TRBJ2-7; D: .; V: TRBV2; size: .; DNA: TGTGCCAGCAGTGCCGAACCGGGCCCGGGGACGGAGCAGTACTTC; CDR3: CASSAEPGPGTEQYF
J: TRBJ2-7; D: TRBD1; V: TRBV5-4; size: .; DNA: TGTGCCAGCAGCACCTCTACAGGGGTGACCTACGAGCAGTACTTC; CDR3: CASSTSTGVTYEQYF
J: TRBJ2-3; D: TRBD2; V: TRBV6-6; size: once; DNA: TGTGCCAGCAGGGGCGGGAGAGGAACAGATACGCAGTATTTT; CDR3: CASRGGRGTDTQYF
J: TRBJ2-5; D: TRBD2; V: TRBV5-1; size: .; DNA: TGCGCCAGCAGCCGAGGGACTAGCGGGAACCAAGAGACCCAGTACTTC; CDR3: CASSRGTSGNQETQYF
J: TRBJ2-1; D: TRBD2; V: TRBV10-3; size: .; DNA: TGTGCCATCAGTGACGGGGGGAATGGCTACAATGAGCAGTTCTTC; CDR3: CAISDGGNGYNEQFF
J: TRBJ2-1; D: TRBD1; V: TRBV2; size: .; DNA: TGTGCCAGCACCGGACAGGGGGCTAGTGAGCAGTTCTTC; CDR3: CASTGQGASEQFF
J: TRBJ2-2; D: TRBD2; V: TRBV9; size: .; DNA: TGTGCCAGCAGCGTAACGGGAGGGGACACCGGGGAGCTGTTTTTT; CDR3: CASSVTGGDTGELFF
J: TRBJ2-3; D: .; V: TRBV9; size: .; DNA: TGTGCCAGCAGCGTAGAGCCCGGAAGCGGATACCTCACAGATACGCAGTATTTT; CDR3: CASSVEPGSGYLTDTQYF
J: TRBJ1-4; D: .; V: TRBV4-1; size: .; DNA: TGCGCCAGCAGCCGACAAGGAGGGTATGAAAAACTGTTTTTT; CDR3: CASSRQGGYEKLFF
J: TRBJ1-2; D: .; V: TRBV18; size: .; DNA: TGTGCCAGCTCACCACGGCTGCAGGGGTTATCTTCTAACTATGGCTACACCTTC; CDR3: CASSPRLQGLSSNYGYTF
J: TRBJ2-2; D: .; V: TRBV7-2; size: .; DNA: TGTGCCAGCAGCTTAGAAGTAGGTTACACCGGGGAGCTGTTTTTT; CDR3: CASSLEVGYTGELFF
J: TRBJ1-6; D: .; V: TRBV7-2; size: .; DNA: TGTGCCAGCAGCTTCGCGGTTTCACCCCTCCACTTT; CDR3: CASSFAVSPLHF
J: TRBJ2-7; D: .; V: TRBV30; size: once; DNA: TGTGCCTGGAGCCCAGAGGGGTTGGGGGAGCAGTACTTC; CDR3: CAWSPEGLGEQYF
J: TRBJ1-6; D: TRBD1; V: TRBV5-1; size: .; DNA: TGCGCCAGCAGCATCGGACAGGGGGAATCTCAATCACCCCTCCACTTT; CDR3: CASSIGQGESQSPLHF
J: TRBJ2-3; D: TRBD1; V: TRBV10-3; size: .; DNA: TGTGCCATCAGTGAGTCATGGGGAGACAGGGTAAGAGATACGCAGTATTTT; CDR3: CAISESWGDRVRDTQYF
J: TRBJ2-3; D: .; V: TRBV30; size: .; DNA: TGTGCCTGGAGTCAAGGAGGGCTCCCCGGCACAGATACGCAGTATTTT; CDR3: CAWSQGGLPGTDTQYF
J: TRBJ2-7; D: TRBD1; V: TRBV29-1; size: .; DNA: TGCAGCGTTGAGCTCCAGCAGGGGGACTACGAGCAGTACTTC; CDR3: CSVELQQGDYEQYF
J: TRBJ2-5; D: .; V: TRBV5-6; size: .; DNA: TGTGCCAGCAGCTTGGGAGTTCCGAAGACCCAGTACTTC; CDR3: CASSLGVPKTQYF
J: TRBJ1-4; D: .; V: TRBV6-5; size: .; DNA: TGTGCCAGCAGAACAGCTCGCCATGAAAAACTGTTTTTT; CDR3: CASRTARHEKLFF
J: TRBJ1-2; D: .; V: TRBV30; size: .; DNA: TGTGCCTGGAGTCGTACCTGGGGAGGCAATGGCTACACCTTC; CDR3: CAWSRTWGGNGYTF
J: TRBJ2-5; D: TRBD2; V: TRBV7-2; size: .; DNA: TGTGCCAGCAGCTTAGAGTCCCAGCGGGGAAAAGAGACCCAGTACTTC; CDR3: CASSLESQRGKETQYF
J: TRBJ1-1; D: .; V: TRBV6-1; size: .; DNA: TGTGCCAGCAGCCTTACAGGAGTGAACACTGAAGCTTTCTTT; CDR3: CASSLTGVNTEAFF